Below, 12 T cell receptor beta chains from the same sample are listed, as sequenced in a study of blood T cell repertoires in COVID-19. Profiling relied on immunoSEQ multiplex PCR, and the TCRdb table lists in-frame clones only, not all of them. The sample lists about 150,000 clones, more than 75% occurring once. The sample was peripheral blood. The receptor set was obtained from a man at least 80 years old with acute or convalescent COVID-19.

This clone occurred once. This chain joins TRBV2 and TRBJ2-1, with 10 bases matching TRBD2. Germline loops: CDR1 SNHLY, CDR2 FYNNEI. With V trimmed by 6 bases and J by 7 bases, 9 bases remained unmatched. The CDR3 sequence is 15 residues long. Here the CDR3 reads CASSPGTSERNEQFF. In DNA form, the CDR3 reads TGTGCCAGCAGCCCGGGGACTAGCGAAAGGAATGAGCAGTTCTTC.

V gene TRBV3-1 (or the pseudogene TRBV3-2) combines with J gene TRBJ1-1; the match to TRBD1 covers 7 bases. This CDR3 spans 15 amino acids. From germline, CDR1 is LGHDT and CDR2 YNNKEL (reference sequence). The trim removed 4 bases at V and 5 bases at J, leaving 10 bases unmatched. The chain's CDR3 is CASSLRGGAGTEAFF. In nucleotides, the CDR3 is TGTGCCAGCAGCCTCCGAGGGGGCGCGGGGACTGAAGCTTTCTTT.

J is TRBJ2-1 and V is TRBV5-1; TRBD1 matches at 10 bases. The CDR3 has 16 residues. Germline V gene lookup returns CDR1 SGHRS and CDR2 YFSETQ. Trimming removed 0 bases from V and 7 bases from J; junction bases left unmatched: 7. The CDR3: CASSLEPGQGWNEQFF. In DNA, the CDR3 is TGCGCCAGCAGCTTGGAACCGGGACAGGGGTGGAATGAGCAGTTCTTC.

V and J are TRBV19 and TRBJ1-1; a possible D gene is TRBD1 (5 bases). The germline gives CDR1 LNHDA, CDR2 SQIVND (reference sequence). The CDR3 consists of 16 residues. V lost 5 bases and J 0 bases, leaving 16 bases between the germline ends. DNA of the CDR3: TGTGCCAGTAGTCCTCAGGGTGTGGGGTTGAACACTGAAGCTTTCTTT. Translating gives CASSPQGVGLNTEAFF.

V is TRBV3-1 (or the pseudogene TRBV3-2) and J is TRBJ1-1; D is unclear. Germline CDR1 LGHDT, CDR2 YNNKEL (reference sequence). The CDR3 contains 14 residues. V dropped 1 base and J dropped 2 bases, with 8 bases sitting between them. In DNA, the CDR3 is TGTGCCAGCAGCCAAGGACAAGACAACACTGAAGCTTTCTTT. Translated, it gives CASSQGQDNTEAFF.

The CDR3 here is CASSQDDRRTGQRVINEKLFF. The CDR3 nucleotides read TGCGCCAGCAGCCAAGACGATCGCCGGACAGGACAACGGGTAATTAATGAAAAACTGTTTTTT. The V and J genes are TRBV4-1 and TRBJ1-4; 7 nucleotides line up with TRBD1. CDR1 MGHRA and CDR2 YSYEKL come from the germline V gene. The CDR3 spans 21 residues. The V gene end was trimmed by 0 bases and the J gene end by 4 bases; junction bases not matched to a gene: 20.

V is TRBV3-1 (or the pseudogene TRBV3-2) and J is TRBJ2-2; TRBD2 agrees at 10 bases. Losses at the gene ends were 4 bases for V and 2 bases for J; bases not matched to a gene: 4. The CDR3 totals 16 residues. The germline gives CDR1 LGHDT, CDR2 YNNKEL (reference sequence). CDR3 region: CASSLRTSGNTGELFF. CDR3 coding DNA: TGTGCCAGCAGCCTACGGACTAGCGGAAACACCGGGGAGCTGTTTTTT.

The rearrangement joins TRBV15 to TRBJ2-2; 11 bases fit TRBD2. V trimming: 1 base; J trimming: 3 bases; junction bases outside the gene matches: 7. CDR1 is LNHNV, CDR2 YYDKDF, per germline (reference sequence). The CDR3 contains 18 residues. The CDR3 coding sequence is TGTGCCACCAGCAGAGCCGACGGGACTAGCGGATACACCGGGGAGCTGTTTTTT. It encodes CATSRADGTSGYTGELFF. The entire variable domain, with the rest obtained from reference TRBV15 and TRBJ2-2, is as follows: DAMVIQNPRYQVTQFGKPVTLSCSQTLNHNVMYWYQQKSSQAPKLLFHYYDKDFNNEADTPDNFQSRRPNTSFCFLDIRSPGLGDTAMYLCATSRADGTSGYTGELFFGEGSRLTVL.

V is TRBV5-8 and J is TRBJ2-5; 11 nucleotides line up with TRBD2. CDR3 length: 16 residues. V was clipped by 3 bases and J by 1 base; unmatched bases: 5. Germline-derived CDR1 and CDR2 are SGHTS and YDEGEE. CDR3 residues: CASSWGTSGFQETQYF. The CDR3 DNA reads TGTGCCAGCAGCTGGGGGACTAGCGGCTTCCAAGAGACCCAGTACTTC.

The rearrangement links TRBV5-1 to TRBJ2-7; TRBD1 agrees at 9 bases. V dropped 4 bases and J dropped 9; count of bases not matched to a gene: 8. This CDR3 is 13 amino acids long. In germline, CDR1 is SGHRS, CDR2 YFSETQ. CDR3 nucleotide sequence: TGCGCCAGCAGCCTGACGGGACAGGGAGGGCAGTACTTC. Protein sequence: CASSLTGQGGQYF.

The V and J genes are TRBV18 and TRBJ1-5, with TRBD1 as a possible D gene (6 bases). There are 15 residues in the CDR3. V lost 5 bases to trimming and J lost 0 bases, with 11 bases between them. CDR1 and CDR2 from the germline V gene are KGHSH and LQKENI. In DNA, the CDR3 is TGTGCCAGCTCAACTCAGGGGATTAGCAATCAGCCCCAGCATTTT. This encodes CASSTQGISNQPQHF. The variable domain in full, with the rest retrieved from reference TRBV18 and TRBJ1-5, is NAGVMQNPRHLVRRRGQEARLRCSPMKGHSHVYWYRQLPEEGLKFMVYLQKENIIDESGMPKERFSAEFPKEGPSILRIQQVVRGDSAAYFCASSTQGISNQPQHFGDGTRLSIL.

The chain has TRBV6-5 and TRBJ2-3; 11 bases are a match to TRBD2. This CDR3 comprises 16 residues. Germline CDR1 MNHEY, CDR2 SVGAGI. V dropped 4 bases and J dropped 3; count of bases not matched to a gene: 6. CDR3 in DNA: TGTGCCAGCAGTTTATGGTCTAGCGGGGGGACAGATACGCAGTATTTT. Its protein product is CASSLWSSGGTDTQYF.